Sequencing of this T cell receptor (beta chain) was carried out in a study of shared clonotypes between healthy human individuals (dated by TCRdb to the early 2020s). Some background on the complete study: The cohort comprised a couple of women and three men aged 18 to 49 years. Leukapheresis yielded between about 0.85 and 10 billion PBMCs per donor. For each donor, three plates each were used for CD4 naive and CD4 memory, two plates were used for CD8 naive, and one plate was used for CD8 memory. Libraries were prepared and TCR repertoires were sequenced by different laboratories using diverse techniques, in order to increase sequencing depth and limit assay-specific biases. Blood TCR repertoires of four to six healthy adults were deeply sequenced to estimate repertoire size and the extent of clonotype sharing between individuals. The full study reports these points: Sampling was limited to blood, and TCR repertoires in tissue likely differ from TCR repertoires in blood. Pairwise subsampling led to the expectation that sequencing depth would affect the degree of clonotype sharing among donors. Naive subsets generally had larger estimated clonotype richness than memory subsets. Rarefaction of sorted-subset datasets indicated incomplete sequencing despite the large sequencing depth. Across several donors, approximately 5% of naive CD4, roughly 3.3% of naive CD8, under 2.5% of memory CD4, and over 0.35% of memory CD8 clonotypes were shared. The small number of donors limited the genetic and exposure-history diversity represented. Higher generation probabilities were observed for clonotypes shared by all four sorted-subset donors than for non-shared clonotypes.

Donors were healthy HIV-negative adults with no recently reported acute infections or vaccinations. Only Caucasian adults living in Nashville, Tennessee, USA were represented among the donors. CD4+ T cells were enriched by magnetic negative selection; naive cells were then positively selected on CD45RA, and the negative fraction formed the memory subset. Blood was collected by leukapheresis, and PBMCs were isolated by Ficoll-Histopaque density gradient centrifugation and then cryopreserved in liquid nitrogen vapor phase. Analytical flow cytometry was used to check the purity and quantity of each magnetically sorted T cell population. From each sorted fraction, genomic DNA was isolated and quantified by UV absorbance on a Nanodrop 2000c. V gives up 0 bases and J gives up 7 bases, and the segment between their germline ends measures 8 bases. From the cysteine through the phenylalanine, the CDR3 covers 13 amino acids. Only the CDR3 DNA is retained, 39 bases long and in frame from the first base. The CDR1 and CDR2 encoded by the germline V gene are SGDLS and YYNGEE.

Using the deep immunoSEQ assay, TCR CDR3 regions were amplified from genomic DNA by multiplex PCR. Extracted genomic DNA from each cell subset was distributed evenly across all wells of several immunoSEQ 96-well plates, and each plate was treated as a replicate. For sorted subsets, 200 to 250 ng of genomic DNA, equivalent to tens of thousands of T cell genomes, went into each replicate PCR. The purified libraries were quantified using a Qubit 3.0 fluorometer, sized with a Bioanalyzer 2100, and then quantified again using the KAPA Library Quantification kit. Every immunoSEQ 96-well plate was sequenced on a dedicated single-read 150-cycle Illumina NextSeq 550 flow cell. Under the source paper's analysis protocol: Because the immunoSEQ output included only junctional sequences and no quality scores, the filtering could not be the same as the filtering used for full-length reads. To assign V/J genes and CDR3, sequences were annotated against IMGT germline references using PyIR, a Python wrapper for IgBLAST v1.9. Any read was removed if the V/J assignment was weak (E-value above 1e-6), the CDR3 was missing, or the read contained stop codons, out-of-frame junctions, or ambiguous translated residues. V3J clonotypes were defined as sequences sharing an identical inferred V gene, J gene, and CDR3 amino acid sequence. Percentage overlap between repertoires was computed as shared unique clonotypes divided by the size of the smaller repertoire. RTK rarefaction, the Chao1 estimator, and Recon v2.1 estimates of unobserved clonotypes were used to assess repertoire richness. Generation probabilities for all TCRbeta clonotypes obtained by the gDNA method from a handful of donors were computed using OLGA. TCRdb mirrors the immuneACCESS table, restricted to in-frame sequences. Some clones are absent from its copies; in checked studies, under half trace to an unresolved V gene, and the reason for the others is unknown. V, J and clone size reflect that table, while D and trimming were determined from the DNA. Within this sample are about 1,500,000 clones, with around 97% of them counted one time only. The ten most abundant clones make up about 1.2% of the sample.

With respect to this clone: Its antigen is still unknown. No quality values exist for individual bases; no much larger clone is one base distant.

This receptor was identified in a young man in good health. Sequenced material: naive CD4+ T cells sorted from blood. The cell subset or site tag for this specimen amounts to: CD45RA+ positively selected. Rearrangement joined TRBV9 to TRBJ2-1, with no reliable assignment of the D segment. CDR3 sequence: CASSVGNRNEQFF. DNA sequence: TGTGCCAGCAGCGTAGGTAACCGGAATGAGCAGTTCTTC.